These 26 T cell receptor beta chains were all obtained from the same sample, sequenced in a study of cytomegalovirus exposure and HLA in healthy donors. PCR amplification relied on 60 Vbeta primers (plus 13 Jbeta primers). TCRdb keeps only in-frame clones here, not all; method: immunoSEQ multiplex PCR. The table shows about 120,000 clones, with roughly 9% occurring only once. The sequencing input was PBMCs. These receptors all stem from a woman between 40 and 55 years old in good health and CMV-seropositive.

This clone came up a few times. V gene TRBV9 combines with J gene TRBJ1-2, with TRBD1 matching over 7 bases. CDR1 and CDR2 (germline): SGDLS, YYNGEE. This CDR3 is 14 amino acids long. V shed 4 bases and J 4 bases; nucleotides not matched to a gene: 7. The chain's CDR3 is CASSRMTGTYGYTF. CDR3 nucleotide sequence: TGTGCCAGCAGCCGGATGACAGGGACCTATGGCTACACCTTC. The variable domain in full, with the rest retrieved from reference TRBV9 and TRBJ1-2, is DSGVTQTPKHLITATGQRVTLRCSPRSGDLSVYWYQQSLDQGLQFLIQYYNGEERAKGNILERFSAQQFPDLHSELNLSSLELGDSALYFCASSRMTGTYGYTFGSGTRLTVV.

The chain carries TRBV4-2 and TRBJ1-3; D is possibly TRBD1 (5 bases). CDR1 is LGHNA and CDR2 is YNFKEQ in the germline V gene. V was trimmed by 3 bases and J by 0 bases, leaving 15 bases between them. This CDR3 is 17 amino acids long. The CDR3 loop reads CASSQHISGGSGNTIYF. CDR3 sequence (DNA): TGTGCCAGCAGCCAGCATATCTCGGGGGGCTCTGGAAACACCATATATTTT.

This clone came up a few times. The chain joins TRBV18 to TRBJ1-5, with 8 nucleotides matching TRBD1. The CDR3 runs 16 residues. Germline CDR1 KGHSH, CDR2 LQKENI. V was clipped by 5 bases and J by 5 bases; unmatched bases: 11. CDR3 amino acids: CASSEQGATYDQPQHF. The CDR3 nucleotides read TGTGCCAGCTCAGAGCAGGGGGCAACATACGATCAGCCCCAGCATTTT.

With regard to this clone: Because the CDR3's place on the DNA is in doubt, the DNA is left out and the CDR3 is given as listed by TCRdb. CDR3 residues: CASSFGGGSQYF. The chain recombines TRBV12-1 with TRBJ2-3; the D call of TRBD2 is as the table states it, not checked on the DNA. TRBV12-1 is noted as a pseudogene. The CDR3 sequence runs 12 residues, both termini included.

This clone was counted a few times. The rearrangement joins TRBV5-4 to TRBJ2-3; 10 nucleotides match TRBD2. Germline loops: CDR1 SGHNT, CDR2 YYREEE (reference sequence). The CDR3 has 17 residues. V lost 4 bases, J lost 3 bases, and 11 bases stayed unmatched. The CDR3 region is CASSRLSSGGETDTQYF. The CDR3 DNA follows: TGTGCCAGCAGCCGATTATCTAGCGGGGGAGAAACAGATACGCAGTATTTT.

The CDR3 is CASSSAWLSNSPLHF. The CDR3 DNA reads TGTGCCAGCAGCTCCGCCTGGTTGAGTAATTCACCCCTCCACTTT. The chain employs TRBV7-7 and TRBJ1-6; unclear D gene. The CDR3 runs to 15 residues. V lost 4 bases and J lost 6, with 13 bases in between. Germline V lookup: CDR1 SSHAT, CDR2 FNYEAQ (reference sequence).

The table lists this clone with a few counts. V usage is TRBV7-6 and J usage is TRBJ1-2; 10 bases are shared with TRBD1. Looked up from germline, CDR1 is SGHVS and CDR2 is FNYEAQ. V lost 5 bases, J lost 5 bases, and 2 bases stayed unmatched. The CDR3 is made up of 13 amino acids. The CDR3 DNA is TGTGCCAGCAGCCCGGGACAGGGGTATGGCTACACCTTC. It encodes CASSPGQGYGYTF.

The chain is built from TRBV11-2 and TRBJ2-2; D not resolved. Germline V lookup: CDR1 SGHAT, CDR2 FQNNGV. The V end lost 2 bases, the J end lost 3 bases, and 7 bases lay between the germline ends. This CDR3 is built from 14 residues. As DNA, the CDR3 is TGTGCCAGCAGCTTACACAGATACACCGGGGAGCTGTTTTTT. Its protein is CASSLHRYTGELFF.

There are a few counts of this clone. The chain has TRBV7-7 and TRBJ2-1; 10 positions agree with TRBD2. The V gene's germline CDR1 is SSHAT and CDR2 FNYEAQ (reference sequence). V was pared by 4 bases and J by 9 bases, with 9 bases of the junction left unmatched. This CDR3 contains 15 residues. The CDR3 DNA is TGTGCCAGCAGCTCGACCTTAGCGGGGGGCGGTGAGCAGTTCTTC. Its protein product is CASSSTLAGGGEQFF.

This clone was detected a few times. The gene calls are TRBV6-5 and TRBJ2-5; tentatively, D is TRBD2 (6 bases). Germline CDR1 reads MNHEY; CDR2 reads SVGAGI. Trimming removed 6 bases at V and 1 base at J, with 6 bases between. The CDR3 covers 12 residues. CDR3 residues: CASRRGQETQYF. The CDR3 DNA sequence: TGTGCCAGCAGGCGGGGCCAAGAGACCCAGTACTTC.

The chain is built from TRBV5-1 and TRBJ2-5; D uncertain. Trimming stripped 3 bases from V and 1 base from J, with 4 bases between. Looked up from germline, CDR1 is SGHRS and CDR2 is YFSETQ. There are 12 residues in the CDR3. The CDR3 here is CASSSTQETQYF. In nucleotides, the CDR3 is TGCGCCAGCAGCTCTACCCAAGAGACCCAGTACTTC.

There are a few counts of this clone. The rearrangement links TRBV6-1 to TRBJ2-3; 11 bases agree with TRBD2. The germline CDR1 and CDR2 sequences are MNHNS and SASEGT. V shed 0 bases, J shed 7 bases, and the junction held 6 bases outside the gene matches. The CDR3 runs to 16 residues. Written as DNA, the CDR3 is TGTGCCAGCAGTGAAGCGCTGGCTAGCGGGGGGAATACGCAGTATTTT. This translates into CASSEALASGGNTQYF.

This clone was recorded a few times. The V call is TRBV5-1, the J call TRBJ2-7, with 9 bases lining up with TRBD1. The CDR3 length is 15 residues. V shed 5 bases and J 2 bases; nucleotides not matched to a gene: 8. The germline V gene encodes CDR1 SGHRS and CDR2 YFSETQ. CDR3 DNA: TGCGCCAGCAGTTTCGGACAGGGGATGACCTACGAGCAGTACTTC. Its protein is CASSFGQGMTYEQYF.

The rearrangement joins TRBV4-1 to TRBJ2-1; 8 positions match TRBD2. CDR3 length: 15 amino acids. Unmatched junction bases numbered 4, after V lost 2 bases and J lost 4 bases. Germline V gives CDR1 MGHRA, CDR2 YSYEKL. The CDR3 sequence: CASSQRGGQYNEQFF. In nucleotides, the CDR3 is TGCGCCAGCAGCCAACGGGGGGGCCAGTACAATGAGCAGTTCTTC.

The chain has TRBV6-1 and TRBJ2-3, with D tentatively TRBD2 (6 bases). The germline V gene has CDR1 MNHNS and CDR2 SASEGT. V lost 6 bases and J lost 5, with 15 bases in between. The CDR3 has 14 amino acids. CDR3 nucleotides: TGTGCCAGCAGCGGGGGTCTAGGGAGAGATACGCAGTATTTT. Protein sequence: CASSGGLGRDTQYF.

J is TRBJ2-1 and V is TRBV5-4; TRBD2 matches 10 bases. The CDR3 loop spans 15 amino acids. Trimming removed 4 bases from V and 8 bases from J; junction bases left unmatched: 9. The V gene's germline CDR1 is SGHNT and CDR2 YYREEE (reference sequence). The CDR3 spells CASSPTPSGGYEQFF. The CDR3 bases are TGTGCCAGCAGCCCCACGCCTAGCGGGGGCTATGAGCAGTTCTTC. Filled out from reference TRBV5-4 and TRBJ2-1, the complete variable domain reads ETGVTQSPTHLIKTRGQQVTLRCSSQSGHNTVSWYQQALGQGPQFIFQYYREEENGRGNFPPRFSGLQFPNYSSELNVNALELDDSALYLCASSPTPSGGYEQFFGPGTRLTVL.

This clone was picked up a small number of times. This chain connects TRBV5-4 to TRBJ2-7; possible D gene TRBD2, 6 bases. Germline V gives CDR1 SGHNT, CDR2 YYREEE (reference sequence). Trimming removed 4 bases at V and 1 base at J, with 9 bases between. The CDR3 has 13 residues. The DNA for the CDR3 is TGTGCCAGCAGCACGGGGACTTCCTACGAGCAGTACTTC. Protein: CASSTGTSYEQYF.

The chain is built from TRBV27 and TRBJ2-7; 9 positions agree with TRBD1. CDR1 and CDR2 from the germline V gene are MNHEY and SMNVEV (reference sequence). Unmatched junction bases numbered 6, after V lost 5 bases and J lost 4 bases. This CDR3 has 14 residues. CDR3 protein: CASSTNRGQYEQYF. The CDR3 nucleotides are TGTGCCAGCAGTACCAACAGGGGGCAATACGAGCAGTACTTC.

This clone was observed a few times. The chain couples TRBV5-5 to TRBJ2-1; D might be TRBD1 (6 bases). Germline V gives CDR1 SGHKS, CDR2 YYEKEE (reference sequence). The V end was cut by 2 bases, the J end by 0 bases, with 9 bases between. This CDR3 spans 15 amino acids. CDR3 residues: CASSLDRSSYNEQFF. DNA of the CDR3: TGTGCCAGCAGCTTAGACAGGAGCTCCTACAATGAGCAGTTCTTC.

This clone has only a few counts. V usage is TRBV3-1 (or the pseudogene TRBV3-2) and J usage is TRBJ2-7; D remains unclear. Per the germline V gene, CDR1 is LGHDT and CDR2 is YNNKEL (reference sequence). The CDR3 is 8 residues long. Trimming removed 6 bases from V and 10 bases from J, with 4 bases in between. The CDR3 DNA is TGTGCCAGCAGTGTACAGTACTTC. It translates to CASSVQYF.

The genes are TRBV6-6 and TRBJ1-1, with TRBD1 matching over 9 bases. V gave up 6 bases and J gave up 3 bases; unmatched junction bases: 11. CDR3 size: 16 residues. Germline loops: CDR1 MNHNY, CDR2 SVGAGI (reference sequence). CDR3 loop: CASSIGTGRRDTEAFF. The DNA for the CDR3 is TGTGCCAGCAGCATAGGGACAGGGAGGCGGGACACTGAAGCTTTCTTT.

V is TRBV7-9 and J is TRBJ1-2, with 7 bases that match TRBD1. CDR3 length: 15 residues. The trim removed 1 base at V and 8 bases at J, leaving 10 bases unmatched. Germline V gives CDR1 SEHNR, CDR2 FQNEAQ (reference sequence). The CDR3: CASSLGDRLLSGYTF. In nucleotides, the CDR3 is TGTGCCAGCAGCTTAGGGGACAGACTCCTCTCGGGCTACACCTTC.

This clone was counted only a few times. This chain connects TRBV11-2 to TRBJ2-7; a possible D gene is TRBD1 (6 bases). The CDR3 length is 15 residues. Between the trimmed V and J ends, which lost 1 base and 3 bases, there was a span of 13 bases. Per the germline V gene, CDR1 is SGHAT and CDR2 is FQNNGV. CDR3 loop: CASSLVAGEIYEQYF. As DNA, the CDR3 is TGTGCCAGCAGCTTAGTGGCAGGGGAGATCTACGAGCAGTACTTC.

The chain links TRBV5-1 to TRBJ1-1, with 8 nucleotides matching TRBD1. Germline V CDR1 and CDR2: SGHRS, YFSETQ. V gave up 2 bases and J gave up 5 bases; unmatched junction bases: 17. The CDR3 runs to 18 residues. CDR3 amino acids: CASSLRDRLTSPGTEAFF. The CDR3 DNA reads TGCGCCAGCAGCTTAAGGGACAGGTTAACCTCTCCCGGGACTGAAGCTTTCTTT. Based on the CDR3 plus reference TRBV5-1 and TRBJ1-1, the full variable domain is KAGVTQTPRYLIKTRGQQVTLSCSPISGHRSVSWYQQTPGQGLQFLFEYFSETQRNKGNFPGRFSGRQFSNSRSEMNVSTLELGDSALYLCASSLRDRLTSPGTEAFFGQGTRLTVV.

This clone has only a few counts. This rearrangement joins TRBV28 to TRBJ2-7, with D possibly matching TRBD1 (5 bases). Germline V gene sequence: CDR1 MDHEN, CDR2 SYDVKM. V shed 1 base and J shed 5 bases, with 6 bases lying between them. The CDR3 contains 12 residues. The CDR3 here is CASSLLGDEQYF. The CDR3 DNA sequence: TGTGCCAGCAGTTTATTAGGGGACGAGCAGTACTTC.

In its sample, this clone was seen a few times. The sample holds other DNA sequences that translate to the same CDR3. The V and J genes are TRBV29-1 and TRBJ2-3; 7 nucleotides match TRBD1. Per germline, CDR1 SQVTM and CDR2 ANQGSEA. The CDR3 contains 14 residues. J was trimmed by 0 bases and V by 4 bases; bases with no gene match: 4. In DNA form, the CDR3 reads TGCAGCGTTGCGCCGGGACAGAGCACAGATACGCAGTATTTT. Translation: CSVAPGQSTDTQYF.